This T cell receptor (beta chain) was obtained from a study of blood T cell repertoires in COVID-19. The overall study: Researchers got acute and convalescent COVID-19 samples from the United States, Italy and Spain. T cells, B-cell-depleted T cells, or PBMCs supplied cDNA or gDNA.

This CDR3 has 13 residues. Germline V CDR1 and CDR2: SQVTM, ANQGSEA. J was trimmed by 8 bases and V by 1 base; bases with no gene match: 5. Methods used by the authors: Cell counts per sample came from amplifying reference gene primers. Measured with immunoSEQ multiplex PCR; TCRdb has only the in-frame clones, and not every one. Clone size and V and J calls were adopted from that table, with D and trimming inferred from the DNA. In the table there are roughly 80,000 clones, almost 85% of which are singletons. Sequenced sample: peripheral blood. The receptor's source is a man older than 75 with acute or convalescent COVID-19. This chain uses TRBV29-1 with TRBJ1-2, with 9 bases matching TRBD1. The CDR3 loop reads CSVEVRQGGGYTF. CDR3 sequence (DNA): TGCAGCGTTGAAGTTCGACAGGGGGGAGGCTACACCTTC.